This T cell receptor (beta chain) was sequenced for a study of T cell clones after liver transplantation. Using immunoSEQ multiplex PCR, the repertoire was profiled, and TCRdb retains in-frame clones only, with some absent. The sample holds about 74,000 clones; around 80% are singletons and the top ten take around 0.66%. Germline V CDR1 and CDR2: MNHEY, SMNVEV (reference sequence). V was pared by 4 bases and J by 2 bases, with 8 bases between. The CDR3 is 13 amino acids. The sample here was CD4+ T cells from blood, taken before liver transplant. This clonotype originated in a human donor who received a liver transplant. V gene TRBV27 combines with J gene TRBJ1-1; no definite D call. Here the CDR3 DNA reads TGTGCCAGCAGTTCGACGGTAAACACTGAAGCTTTCTTT. Residues: CASSSTVNTEAFF.